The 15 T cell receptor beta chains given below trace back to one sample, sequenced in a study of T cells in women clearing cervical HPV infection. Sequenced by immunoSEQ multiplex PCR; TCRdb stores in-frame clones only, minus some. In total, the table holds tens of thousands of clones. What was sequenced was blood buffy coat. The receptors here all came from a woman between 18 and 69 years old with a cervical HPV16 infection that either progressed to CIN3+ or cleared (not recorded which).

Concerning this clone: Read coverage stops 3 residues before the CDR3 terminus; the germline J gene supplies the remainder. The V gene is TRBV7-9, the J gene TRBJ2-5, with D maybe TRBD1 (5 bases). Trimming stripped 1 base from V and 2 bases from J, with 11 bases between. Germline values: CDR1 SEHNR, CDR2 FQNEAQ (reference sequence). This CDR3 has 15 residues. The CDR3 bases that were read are TGTGCCAGCAGCTTAGGGCAGGGAAGTCAAGAGACC. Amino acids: CASSLGQGSQET. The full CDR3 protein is CASSLGQGSQETQYF.

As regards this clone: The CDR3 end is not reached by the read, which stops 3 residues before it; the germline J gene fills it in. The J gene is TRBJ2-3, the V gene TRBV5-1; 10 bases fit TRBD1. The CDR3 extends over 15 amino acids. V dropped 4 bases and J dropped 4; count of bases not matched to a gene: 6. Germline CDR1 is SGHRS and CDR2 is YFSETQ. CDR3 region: CASSLGQGIPDTQYF. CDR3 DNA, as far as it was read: TGCGCCAGCAGCCTGGGACAGGGGATCCCAGATACG.

The covered CDR3 bases are TGTGCCAGTAGTCGGACGACTAGCGGGAGGGCCGTCTACAATGAG. Translation: CASSRTTSGRAVYNE. The whole CDR3 protein is CASSRTTSGRAVYNEQFF. The rearrangement links TRBV19 to TRBJ2-1; 14 bases are shared with TRBD2. The missing CDR3 end, 3 residues past where the read stops, is filled in from the germline J gene. V trimming: 5 bases; J trimming: 3 bases; junction bases outside the gene matches: 9. CDR1 LNHDA and CDR2 SQIVND come from the germline V gene (reference sequence). This CDR3 is 18 amino acids long. The full variable domain, completed using reference TRBV19 and TRBJ2-1, is DGGITQSPKYLFRKEGQNVTLSCEQNLNHDAMYWYRQDPGQGLRLIYYSQIVNDFQKGDIAEGYSVSREKKESFPLTVTSAQKNPTAFYLCASSRTTSGRAVYNEQFFGPGTRLTVL.

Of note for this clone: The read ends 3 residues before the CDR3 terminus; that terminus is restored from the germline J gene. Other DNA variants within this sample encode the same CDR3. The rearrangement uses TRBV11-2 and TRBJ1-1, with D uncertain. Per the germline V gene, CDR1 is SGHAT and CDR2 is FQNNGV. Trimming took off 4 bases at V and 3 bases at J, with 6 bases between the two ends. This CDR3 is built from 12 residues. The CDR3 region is CASSSQYTEAFF. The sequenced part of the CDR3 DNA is TGTGCCAGCAGCTCCCAGTACACTGAA.

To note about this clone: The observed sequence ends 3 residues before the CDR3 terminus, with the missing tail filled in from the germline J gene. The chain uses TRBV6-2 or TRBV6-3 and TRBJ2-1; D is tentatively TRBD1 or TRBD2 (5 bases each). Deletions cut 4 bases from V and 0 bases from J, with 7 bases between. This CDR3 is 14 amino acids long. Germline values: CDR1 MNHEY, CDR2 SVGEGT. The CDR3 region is CASSSGSSYNEQFF. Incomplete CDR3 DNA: TGTGCCAGCAGTTCAGGGAGCTCCTACAATGAG.

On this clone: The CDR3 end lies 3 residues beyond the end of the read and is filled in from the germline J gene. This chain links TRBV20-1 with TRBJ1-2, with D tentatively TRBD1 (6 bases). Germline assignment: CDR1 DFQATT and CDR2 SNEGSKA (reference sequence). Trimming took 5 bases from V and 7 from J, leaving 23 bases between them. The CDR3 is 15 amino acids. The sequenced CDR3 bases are TGCAGTGCTCAGGGGCGGGGGAATGGGCCGCGTGGC. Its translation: CSAQGRGNGPRG. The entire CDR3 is CSAQGRGNGPRGYTF.

CDR3 DNA (partial): TGTGCCGCAAGTGGTGCTGTTCGGTCTGGCACAGATACG. Its protein product is CAASGAVRSGTDT. The whole CDR3 protein is CAASGAVRSGTDTQYF. V gene TRBV19 combines with J gene TRBJ2-3, with D uncertain. The read ends 3 residues shy of where the CDR3 ends; the end is completed using the germline J gene. V gave up 11 bases and J gave up 1 base, with 22 bases separating them. The CDR3 runs 16 residues. CDR1 and CDR2 from the germline V gene are LNHDA and SQIVND (reference sequence).

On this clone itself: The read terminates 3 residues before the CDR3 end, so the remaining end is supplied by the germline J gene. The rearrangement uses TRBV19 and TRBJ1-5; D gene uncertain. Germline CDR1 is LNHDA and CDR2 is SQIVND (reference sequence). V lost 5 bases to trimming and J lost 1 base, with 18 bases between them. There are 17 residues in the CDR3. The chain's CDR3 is CASSQGSSGWSNQPQHF. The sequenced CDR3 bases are TGTGCCAGTAGTCAAGGATCATCGGGGTGGAGCAATCAGCCC.

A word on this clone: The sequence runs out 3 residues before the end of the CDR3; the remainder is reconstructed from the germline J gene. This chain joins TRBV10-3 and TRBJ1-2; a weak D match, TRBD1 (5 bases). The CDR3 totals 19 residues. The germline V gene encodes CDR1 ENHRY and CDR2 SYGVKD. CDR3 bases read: TGTGCCATCAGGCCCGGGACCCTCACCGGGACTAGCGGGAGCAACGAC. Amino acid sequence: CAIRPGTLTGTSGSND. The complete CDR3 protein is CAIRPGTLTGTSGSNDYTF.

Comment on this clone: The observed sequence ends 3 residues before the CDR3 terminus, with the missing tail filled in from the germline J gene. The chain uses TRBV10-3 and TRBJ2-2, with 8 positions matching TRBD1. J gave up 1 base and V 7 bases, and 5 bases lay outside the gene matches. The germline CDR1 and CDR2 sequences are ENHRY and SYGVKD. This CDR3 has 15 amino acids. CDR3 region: CAINAGQGNTGELFF. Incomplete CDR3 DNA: TGTGCCATCAATGCTGGACAGGGGAACACCGGGGAG.

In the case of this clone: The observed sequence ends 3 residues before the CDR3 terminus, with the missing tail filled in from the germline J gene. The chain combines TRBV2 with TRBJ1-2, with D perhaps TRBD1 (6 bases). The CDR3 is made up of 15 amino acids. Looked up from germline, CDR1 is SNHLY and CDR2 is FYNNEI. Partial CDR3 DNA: TGTGCCAGCAGCATACAGGGAGGCGGCACAGATACC. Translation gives CASSIQGGGTDT. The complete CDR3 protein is CASSIQGGGTDTYTF.

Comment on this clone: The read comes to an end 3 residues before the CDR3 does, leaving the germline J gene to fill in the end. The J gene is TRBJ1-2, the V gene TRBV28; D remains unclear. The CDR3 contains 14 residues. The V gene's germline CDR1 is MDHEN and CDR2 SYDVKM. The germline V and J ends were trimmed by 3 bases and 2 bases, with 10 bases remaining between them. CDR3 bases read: TGTGCCAGCAGTTTCCCACAGAACAACTATGGC. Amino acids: CASSFPQNNYG. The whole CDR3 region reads CASSFPQNNYGYTF.

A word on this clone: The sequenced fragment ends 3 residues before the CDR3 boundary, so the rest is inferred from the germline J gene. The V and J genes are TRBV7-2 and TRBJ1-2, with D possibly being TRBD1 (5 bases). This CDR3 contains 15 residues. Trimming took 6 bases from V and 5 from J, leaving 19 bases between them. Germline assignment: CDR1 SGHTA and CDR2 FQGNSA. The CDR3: CASSTRASLGYGYTF. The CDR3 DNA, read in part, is TGTGCCAGCAGTACCAGGGCGTCCCTTGGGTATGGC.

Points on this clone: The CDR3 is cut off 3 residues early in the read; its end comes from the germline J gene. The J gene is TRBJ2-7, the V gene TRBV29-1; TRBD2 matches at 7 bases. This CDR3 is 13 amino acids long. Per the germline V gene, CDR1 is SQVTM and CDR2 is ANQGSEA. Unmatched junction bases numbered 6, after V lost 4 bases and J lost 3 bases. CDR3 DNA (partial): TGCAGCGTTGCCAGGGAGGGAGGCTACGAG. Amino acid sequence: CSVAREGGYE. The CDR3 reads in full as CSVAREGGYEQYF.

CDR3 loop: CASSATEGAHEQFF. CDR3 bases read: TGTGCCAGCAGTGCAACAGAGGGGGCCCATGAG. V and J are TRBV2 and TRBJ2-1, with TRBD1 matching over 7 bases. The read halts 3 residues ahead of the CDR3 end, with the missing end drawn from the germline J gene. Germline-derived CDR1 and CDR2 are SNHLY and FYNNEI. This CDR3 is built from 14 residues. V gave up 4 bases and J gave up 8 bases; unmatched junction bases: 8.